The entry below gives a single T cell receptor beta chain sequence along with its context. This clonotype was picked up a small number of times. Its antigen specificity is not known. Base qualities were left out, and no much larger clone turns up one base away. This sample stems from a study of T-cell reconstitution after alpha-beta-depleted transplantation in children listed by TCRdb under 2016. With regard to the full study: T-cell immune reconstitution after TCRalphabeta/CD19-depleted allogeneic hematopoietic cell transplantation in children was quantitatively tracked in the study by means of TCR repertoire profiling.

What the work shows at the level of the full study, not this receptor alone: Hyperexpanded clone frequencies declined over subsequent months; after one year, T-cell counts and TCRbeta diversity were mostly attributed to newly produced T cells. The apparently early recovery of alphabetaT-cell counts about two months after transplant reportedly depended on only several hundred rapidly expanded clones that came from non-depleted graft cells. In some patients, the high TCRbeta diversity seen at day 60 was put down to recipient T cells and intrathymic progenitors that had survived conditioning.

The CDR3 runs 13 residues from the cysteine to the phenylalanine. This entry keeps only the CDR3 DNA: 39 bases, framed from base 1. V is clipped by 3 bases and J by 1 base, and the sequence between their germline boundaries is 10 bases long. Via the germline V gene, CDR1 is SQVTM and CDR2 ANQGSEA. The treatment or condition label for this specimen denotes: allogeneic hematopoietic cell transplantation with graft depleted of TCRalphabeta T cells and CD19 B cells. The transplant recipients were children given TCRalphabeta/CD19-depleted allogeneic hematopoietic cell grafts. Receptor libraries were prepared by PCR. Instrument used: Illumina HiSeq 2500. To normalize quantification of the TCRbeta repertoire, the TCR libraries were built with molecular barcoding that relied on unique molecular identifiers. TCRdb reworked the public reads: Q25 trimming with fastp, MiXCR clone assembly, productive beta chains retained. One record per CDR3 amino acid sequence lists the most common genes and DNA. The sample contains hundreds of thousands of distinct CDR3 sequences, under 20% of them found a single time. Around 41% of the sample comes from the top ten.

The sequenced sample was PBMCs, mostly from graft donor cells, obtained 360 days after TCRalphabeta/CD19-depleted stem cell transplant. The sequence came from a male patient between 2 and 10 years old who had a stem cell transplant for acute lymphoblastic leukemia, so the T cells may come from the graft donor. The receptor chain draws on TRBV29-1 and TRBJ2-7, with the D call tentatively TRBD1 or TRBD2, each fitting 5 bases. The CDR3 protein is CSVEGDRSYEQYF. The nucleotides are TGCAGCGTTGAGGGGGACCGTTCCTACGAGCAGTACTTC.